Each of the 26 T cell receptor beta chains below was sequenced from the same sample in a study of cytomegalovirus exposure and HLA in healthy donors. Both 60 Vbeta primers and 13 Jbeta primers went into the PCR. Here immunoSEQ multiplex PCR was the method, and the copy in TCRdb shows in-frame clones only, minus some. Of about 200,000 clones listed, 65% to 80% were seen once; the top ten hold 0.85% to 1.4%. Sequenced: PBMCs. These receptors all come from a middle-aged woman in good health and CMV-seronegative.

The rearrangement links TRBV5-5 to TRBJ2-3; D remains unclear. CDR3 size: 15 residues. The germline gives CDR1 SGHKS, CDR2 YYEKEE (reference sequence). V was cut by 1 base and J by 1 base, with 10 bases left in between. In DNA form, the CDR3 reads TGTGCCAGCAGCTTGTTTGGCGGTGGCACAGATACGCAGTATTTT. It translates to CASSLFGGGTDTQYF. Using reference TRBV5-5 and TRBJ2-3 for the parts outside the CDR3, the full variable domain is DAGVTQSPTHLIKTRGQQVTLRCSPISGHKSVSWYQQVLGQGPQFIFQYYEKEERGRGNFPDRFSARQFPNYSSELNVNALLLGDSALYLCASSLFGGGTDTQYFGPGTRLTVL.

This CDR3 is CASHGSYPGTGELFF. Written as DNA, the CDR3 is TGTGCCAGCCACGGAAGTTATCCGGGAACCGGGGAGCTGTTTTTT. The J gene is TRBJ2-2, the V gene TRBV6-1; D perhaps matches TRBD2 (5 bases). The CDR3 length is 15 residues. In germline, CDR1 is MNHNS, CDR2 SASEGT. V was pared by 8 bases and J by 5 bases, with 18 bases between.

In nucleotides, the CDR3 is TGTGCCAGCAGCACCAGCGGGATGGGTCCCGGAGATACGCAGTATTTT. Translating it yields CASSTSGMGPGDTQYF. This rearrangement joins TRBV6-6 to TRBJ2-3; 7 bases are shared with TRBD2. The ends lost 6 bases at V and 5 bases at J; junction bases unmatched: 14. The V gene's germline CDR1 is MNHNY and CDR2 SVGAGI (reference sequence). This CDR3 contains 16 residues.

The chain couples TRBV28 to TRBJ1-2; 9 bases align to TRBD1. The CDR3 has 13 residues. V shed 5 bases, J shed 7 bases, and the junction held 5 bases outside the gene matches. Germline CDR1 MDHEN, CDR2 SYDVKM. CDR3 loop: CASSGDREGGYTF. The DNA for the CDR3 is TGTGCCAGCAGTGGGGACAGGGAAGGTGGCTACACCTTC.

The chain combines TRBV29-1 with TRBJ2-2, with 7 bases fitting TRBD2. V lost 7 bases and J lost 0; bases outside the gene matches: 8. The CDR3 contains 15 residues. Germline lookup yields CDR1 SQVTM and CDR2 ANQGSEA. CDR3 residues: CSAGGLLTNTGELFF. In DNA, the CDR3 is TGCAGCGCGGGGGGTCTTTTAACGAACACCGGGGAGCTGTTTTTT.

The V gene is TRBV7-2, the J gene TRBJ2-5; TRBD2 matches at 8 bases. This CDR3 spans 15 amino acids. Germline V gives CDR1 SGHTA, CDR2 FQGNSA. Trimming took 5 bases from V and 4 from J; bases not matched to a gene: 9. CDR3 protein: CASSAARAGAETQYF. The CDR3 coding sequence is TGTGCCAGCAGCGCCGCTCGAGCGGGAGCAGAGACCCAGTACTTC.

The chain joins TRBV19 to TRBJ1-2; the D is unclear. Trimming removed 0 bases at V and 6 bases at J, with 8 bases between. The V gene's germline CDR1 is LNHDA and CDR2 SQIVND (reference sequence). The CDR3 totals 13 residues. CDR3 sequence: CASSIDMSDGYTF. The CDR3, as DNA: TGTGCCAGTAGTATAGATATGTCGGATGGCTACACCTTC.

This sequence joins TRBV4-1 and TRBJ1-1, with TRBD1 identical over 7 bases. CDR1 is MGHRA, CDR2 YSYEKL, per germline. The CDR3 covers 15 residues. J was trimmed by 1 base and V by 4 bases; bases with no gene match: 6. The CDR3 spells CASSRGGGANTEAFF. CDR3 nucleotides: TGCGCCAGCAGCCGAGGAGGGGGCGCGAACACTGAAGCTTTCTTT.

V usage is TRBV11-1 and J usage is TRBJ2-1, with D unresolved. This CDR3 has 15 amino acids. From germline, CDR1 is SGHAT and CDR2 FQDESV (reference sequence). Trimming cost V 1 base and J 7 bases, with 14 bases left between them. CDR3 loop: CASSLEETLPNEQFF. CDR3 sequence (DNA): TGTGCCAGCAGCTTAGAGGAGACCCTCCCGAATGAGCAGTTCTTC. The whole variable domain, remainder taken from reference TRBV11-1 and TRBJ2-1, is EAEVAQSPRYKITEKSQAVAFWCDPISGHATLYWYRQILGQGPELLVQFQDESVVDDSQLPKDRFSAERLKGVDSTLKIQPAELGDSAMYLCASSLEETLPNEQFFGPGTRLTVL.

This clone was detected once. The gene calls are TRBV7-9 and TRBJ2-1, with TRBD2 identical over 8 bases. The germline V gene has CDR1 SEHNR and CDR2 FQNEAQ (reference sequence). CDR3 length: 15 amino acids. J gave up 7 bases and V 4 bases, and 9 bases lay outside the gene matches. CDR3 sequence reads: CASSSLAGPGNEQFF. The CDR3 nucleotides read TGTGCCAGCAGCTCCCTAGCGGGTCCTGGGAATGAGCAGTTCTTC.

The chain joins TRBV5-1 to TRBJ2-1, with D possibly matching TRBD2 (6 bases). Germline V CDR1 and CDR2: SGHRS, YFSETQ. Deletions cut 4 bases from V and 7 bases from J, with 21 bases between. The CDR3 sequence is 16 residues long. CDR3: CASSRTGFRETNEQFF. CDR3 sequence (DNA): TGCGCCAGCAGCAGAACGGGCTTCCGGGAGACGAATGAGCAGTTCTTC.

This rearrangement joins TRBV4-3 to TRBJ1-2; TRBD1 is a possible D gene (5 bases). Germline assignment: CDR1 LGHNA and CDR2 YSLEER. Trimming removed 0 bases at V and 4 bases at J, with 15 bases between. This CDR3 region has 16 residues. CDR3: CASSQDWGAEIYGYTF. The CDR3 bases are TGCGCCAGCAGCCAAGACTGGGGCGCAGAGATCTATGGCTACACCTTC.

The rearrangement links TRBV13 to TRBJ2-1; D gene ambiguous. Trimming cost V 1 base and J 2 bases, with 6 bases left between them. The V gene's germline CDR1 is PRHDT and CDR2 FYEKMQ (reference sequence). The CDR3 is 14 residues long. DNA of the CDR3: TGTGCCAGCAGCTTAGTCCCAGCCTACAATGAGCAGTTCTTC. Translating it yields CASSLVPAYNEQFF.

CDR3 nucleotides: TGTGCCAGCAGTGAATACCCCTACAGTTCCGAAGACCATAGCAATCAGCCCCAGCATTTT. It codes for CASSEYPYSSEDHSNQPQHF. This rearrangement joins TRBV6-1 to TRBJ1-5, with unresolved D. The V gene lost 2 bases and the J gene lost 0 bases, with 23 bases spanning the gap. The CDR3 covers 20 residues. Germline-derived CDR1 and CDR2 are MNHNS and SASEGT.

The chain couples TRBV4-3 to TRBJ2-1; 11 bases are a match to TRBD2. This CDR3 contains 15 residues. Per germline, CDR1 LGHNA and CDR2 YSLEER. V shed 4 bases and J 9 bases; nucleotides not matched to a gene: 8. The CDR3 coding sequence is TGCGCCAGCAGCCTCCTAGCGGGAGGAAAGGGTGAGCAGTTCTTC. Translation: CASSLLAGGKGEQFF.

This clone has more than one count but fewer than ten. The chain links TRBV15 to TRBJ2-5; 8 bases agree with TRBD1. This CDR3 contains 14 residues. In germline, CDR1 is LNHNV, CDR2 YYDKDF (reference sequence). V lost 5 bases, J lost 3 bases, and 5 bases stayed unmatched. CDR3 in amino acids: CATSSRTGKETQYF. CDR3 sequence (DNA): TGTGCCACCAGCTCTCGGACAGGGAAAGAGACCCAGTACTTC.

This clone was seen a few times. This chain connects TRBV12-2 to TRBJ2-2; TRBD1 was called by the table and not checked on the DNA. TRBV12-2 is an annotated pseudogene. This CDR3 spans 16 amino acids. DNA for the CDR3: TGTGCAAGTCGCCCTAAAATGCAGGGGAGAACCGGGGAGCTGTTTTTT. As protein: CASRPKMQGRTGELFF.

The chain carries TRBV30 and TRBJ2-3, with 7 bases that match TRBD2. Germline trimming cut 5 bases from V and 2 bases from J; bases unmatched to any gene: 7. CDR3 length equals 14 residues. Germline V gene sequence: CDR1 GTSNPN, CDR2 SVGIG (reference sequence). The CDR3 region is CAWATSGITDTQYF. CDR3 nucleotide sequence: TGTGCCTGGGCGACCAGCGGGATCACAGATACGCAGTATTTT. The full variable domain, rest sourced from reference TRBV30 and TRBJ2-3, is SQTIHQWPATLVQPVGSPLSLECTVEGTSNPNLYWYRQAAGRGLQLLFYSVGIGQISSEVPQNLSASRPQDRQFILSSKKLLLSDSGFYLCAWATSGITDTQYFGPGTRLTVL.

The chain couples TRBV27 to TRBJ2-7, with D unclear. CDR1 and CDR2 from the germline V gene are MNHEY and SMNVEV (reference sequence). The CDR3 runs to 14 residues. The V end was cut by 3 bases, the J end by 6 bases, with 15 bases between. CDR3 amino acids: CASSFSPPGGEQYF. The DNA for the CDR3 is TGTGCCAGCAGTTTCTCGCCCCCGGGTGGCGAGCAGTACTTC.

CDR3 amino acids: CASSQEDRNTEAFF. The DNA for the CDR3 is TGCGCCAGCAGCCAAGAGGACAGGAACACTGAAGCTTTCTTT. V gene TRBV4-3 combines with J gene TRBJ1-1; possibly TRBD1 for D (6 bases). There are 14 residues in the CDR3. Germline-derived CDR1 and CDR2 are LGHNA and YSLEER. V dropped 0 bases and J dropped 1 base, with 6 bases sitting between them.

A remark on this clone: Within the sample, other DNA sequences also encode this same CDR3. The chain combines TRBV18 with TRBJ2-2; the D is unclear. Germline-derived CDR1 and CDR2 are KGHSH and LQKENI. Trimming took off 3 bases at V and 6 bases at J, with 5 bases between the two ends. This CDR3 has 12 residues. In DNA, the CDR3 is TGTGCCAGCTCACCGACTTCCGGGGAGCTGTTTTTT. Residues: CASSPTSGELFF.

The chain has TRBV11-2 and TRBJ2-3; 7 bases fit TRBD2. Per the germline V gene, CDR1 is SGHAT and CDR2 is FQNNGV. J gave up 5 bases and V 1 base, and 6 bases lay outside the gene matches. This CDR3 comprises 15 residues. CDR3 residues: CASSLGGRAVDTQYF. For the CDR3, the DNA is TGTGCCAGCAGCTTAGGTGGGAGGGCGGTAGATACGCAGTATTTT. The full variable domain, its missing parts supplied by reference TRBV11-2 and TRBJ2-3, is EAGVAQSPRYKIIEKRQSVAFWCNPISGHATLYWYQQILGQGPKLLIQFQNNGVVDDSQLPKDRFSAERLKGVDSTLKIQPAKLEDSAVYLCASSLGGRAVDTQYFGPGTRLTVL.

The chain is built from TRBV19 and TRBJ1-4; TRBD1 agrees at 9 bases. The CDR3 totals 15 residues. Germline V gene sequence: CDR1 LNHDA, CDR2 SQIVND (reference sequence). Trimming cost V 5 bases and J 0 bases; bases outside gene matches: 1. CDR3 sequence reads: CASSRDRATNEKLFF. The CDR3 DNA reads TGTGCCAGTAGTCGGGACAGGGCAACTAATGAAAAACTGTTTTTT.

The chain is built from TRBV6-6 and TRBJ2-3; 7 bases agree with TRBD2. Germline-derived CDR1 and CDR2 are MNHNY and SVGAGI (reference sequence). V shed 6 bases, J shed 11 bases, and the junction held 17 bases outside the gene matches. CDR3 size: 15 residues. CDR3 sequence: CASSPGTKGEGVQYF. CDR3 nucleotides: TGTGCCAGCAGCCCCGGGACTAAGGGAGAAGGAGTGCAGTATTTT.

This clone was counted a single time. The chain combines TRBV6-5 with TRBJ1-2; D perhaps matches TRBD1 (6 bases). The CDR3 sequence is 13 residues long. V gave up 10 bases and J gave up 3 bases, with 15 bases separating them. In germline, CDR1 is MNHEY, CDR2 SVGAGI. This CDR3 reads CATAQGGHYGYTF. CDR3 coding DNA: TGTGCCACTGCACAGGGAGGGCACTATGGCTACACCTTC.

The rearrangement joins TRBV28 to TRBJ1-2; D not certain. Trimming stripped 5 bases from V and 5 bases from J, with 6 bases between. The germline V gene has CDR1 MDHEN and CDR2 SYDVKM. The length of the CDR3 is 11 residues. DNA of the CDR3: TGTGCCAGCAGTATGTCTTATGGCTACACCTTC. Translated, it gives CASSMSYGYTF.